Each of the 30 T cell receptor beta chains below was sequenced from the same sample in a study of coeliac disease. The table came from immunoSEQ multiplex PCR; TCRdb's copy has only in-frame clones and leaves some out. This sample has fewer than 10,000 clones; about 61% occur once, and the top ten carry roughly 21%. The sequencing sample was made of lamina propria lymphocytes from the gut. These receptor sequences come from an older woman with celiac disease.

J is TRBJ1-5 and V is TRBV4-1; tentative D call: TRBD1 (6 bases). This CDR3 has 14 amino acids. With 3 bases removed from V and 6 bases from J, the gap between germline ends came to 12 bases. Germline assignment: CDR1 MGHRA and CDR2 YSYEKL. Here the CDR3 DNA reads TGCGCCAGCAGCCACCCACAGGGCAGTCAGCCCCAGCATTTT. Translation: CASSHPQGSQPQHF.

The chain uses TRBV9 and TRBJ2-2; 8 bases align to TRBD2. CDR3 length equals 17 residues. Germline CDR1 reads SGDLS; CDR2 reads YYNGEE. J gave up 7 bases and V 3 bases, and 14 bases lay outside the gene matches. The CDR3 coding sequence is TGTGCCAGCAGCGCCCTCCCGGGGGCGGGGGGTTTCGGGGAGCTGTTTTTT. It codes for CASSALPGAGGFGELFF.

This clone was observed a few times. V and J are TRBV9 and TRBJ1-2; D gene uncertain. CDR3 length equals 13 residues. Germline lookup yields CDR1 SGDLS and CDR2 YYNGEE. Trimming shortened V by 2 bases and J by 4 bases, and 9 bases separated the two germline ends. CDR3 residues: CASSVAEGYGYTF. The CDR3 region has the DNA TGTGCCAGCAGCGTGGCGGAGGGCTATGGCTACACCTTC. Full variable domain (missing parts from reference TRBV9 and TRBJ1-2): DSGVTQTPKHLITATGQRVTLRCSPRSGDLSVYWYQQSLDQGLQFLIQYYNGEERAKGNILERFSAQQFPDLHSELNLSSLELGDSALYFCASSVAEGYGYTFGSGTRLTVV.

This clone was observed once. The rearrangement joins TRBV29-1 to TRBJ2-7; D gene uncertain. Germline V gives CDR1 SQVTM, CDR2 ANQGSEA. This CDR3 spans 10 amino acids. Between the trimmed V and J ends, which lost 5 bases and 3 bases, there was a span of 5 bases. This CDR3 is CSVLVYEQYF. Written as DNA, the CDR3 is TGCAGCGTTCTTGTCTACGAGCAGTACTTC.

This chain connects TRBV19 to TRBJ2-7, with 8 nucleotides matching TRBD1. CDR3 length: 15 residues. Trimming removed 0 bases from V and 2 bases from J; junction bases left unmatched: 3. Germline CDR1 and CDR2: LNHDA and SQIVND (reference sequence). CDR3 nucleotides: TGTGCCAGTAGTATAGACGGGACAGGAACCTACGAGCAGTACTTC. It is translated as CASSIDGTGTYEQYF.

This chain links TRBV5-4 with TRBJ2-2, with a tentative D call TRBD2 (5 bases). CDR1 and CDR2 from the germline V gene are SGHNT and YYREEE (reference sequence). The CDR3 totals 16 residues. V lost 3 bases and J 0 bases, leaving 12 bases between the germline ends. This chain's CDR3 is CASSSVVGANTGELFF. The CDR3 bases are TGTGCCAGCAGCTCAGTCGTCGGGGCGAACACCGGGGAGCTGTTTTTT.

The chain is built from TRBV7-8 and TRBJ1-4; the match to TRBD1 covers 8 bases. The CDR3 covers 13 residues. Unmatched junction bases numbered 4, after V lost 5 bases and J lost 8 bases. The germline V gene encodes CDR1 SGHVS and CDR2 FQNEAQ. For the CDR3, the DNA is TGTGCCAGCAGCGTGACAGGGGAGGAAAAACTGTTTTTT. Amino acid sequence: CASSVTGEEKLFF.

The chain links TRBV5-1 to TRBJ1-1, with D perhaps matching TRBD1 (5 bases). CDR1 is SGHRS and CDR2 is YFSETQ in the germline V gene. CDR3 length: 14 amino acids. Trimming took off 1 base at V and 4 bases at J, with 11 bases between the two ends. The CDR3 is CASSLYGATTEAFF. Written as DNA, the CDR3 is TGCGCCAGCAGCTTGTATGGGGCCACCACTGAAGCTTTCTTT.

This clone was seen more than once but under ten times. The V and J genes are TRBV11-2 and TRBJ2-5; D perhaps matches TRBD1 (8 bases). The germline V gene encodes CDR1 SGHAT and CDR2 FQNNGV. Trimming cost V 3 bases and J 2 bases, with 16 bases left between them. CDR3 size: 16 residues. The CDR3: CASSFYRGGFQETQYF. In nucleotides, the CDR3 is TGTGCCAGCAGCTTTTACAGGGGGGGGTTTCAAGAGACCCAGTACTTC.

The V and J genes are TRBV30 and TRBJ1-4, with 7 bases aligning to TRBD1. This CDR3 comprises 16 residues. Trimming took 0 bases from V and 8 from J; bases not matched to a gene: 12. Germline CDR1 GTSNPN, CDR2 SVGIG (reference sequence). The CDR3 region is CAWSVGRLGGVEKLFF. CDR3 DNA: TGTGCCTGGAGTGTAGGTCGTCTAGGGGGCGTAGAAAAACTGTTTTTT.

This chain links TRBV2 with TRBJ1-2; 9 bases are a match to TRBD1. The CDR3 contains 13 residues. Germline assignment: CDR1 SNHLY and CDR2 FYNNEI. The ends lost 8 bases at V and 5 bases at J; junction bases unmatched: 6. The CDR3 coding sequence is TGTGCCAGCCGTCGGGACAGGGAGTATGGCTACACCTTC. This sequence encodes CASRRDREYGYTF.

This clone was seen a handful of times. The V and J genes are TRBV25-1 and TRBJ1-2; 12 nucleotides agree with TRBD1. CDR3 length: 17 residues. Germline assignment: CDR1 MGHDK and CDR2 SYGVNS. After removal of 0 bases from V and 7 bases from J, the junction contained 9 bases not matched to a gene. The CDR3: CASSEYWGTGGGGGYTF. The CDR3 DNA reads as TGTGCCAGCAGTGAATATTGGGGGACAGGGGGCGGTGGTGGCTACACCTTC.

This clone was counted only a few times. The chain has TRBV10-3 and TRBJ1-6, with no clear D. In germline, CDR1 is ENHRY, CDR2 SYGVKD. The CDR3 length is 12 residues. V was shortened by 7 bases and J by 8 bases, with 9 bases between the two germline ends. The CDR3 here is CAITDGDSPLHF. CDR3 in DNA: TGTGCCATCACCGATGGAGATTCACCCCTCCACTTT.

The chain has TRBV10-3 and TRBJ2-3; TRBD2 is a possible D gene (5 bases). The germline CDR1 and CDR2 sequences are ENHRY and SYGVKD. CDR3 size: 12 residues. Trimming removed 9 bases from V and 0 bases from J, with 7 bases in between. For the CDR3, the DNA is TGTGCCATGGCGGGTAGCACAGATACGCAGTATTTT. Translated, it gives CAMAGSTDTQYF.

The chain couples TRBV28 to TRBJ2-7; maybe TRBD1 (6 bases). Trimming took 1 base from V and 5 from J, leaving 18 bases between them. Germline CDR1 reads MDHEN; CDR2 reads SYDVKM. This CDR3 spans 16 amino acids. The CDR3 DNA reads TGTGCCAGCAGTTTATTGGCGATGGGCAGGGGCGACGAGCAGTACTTC. Amino acid sequence: CASSLLAMGRGDEQYF.

With regard to this clone: An end of the junction differs from the germline gene, which may be a read error. The J gene is TRBJ1-2, the V gene TRBV2, with 9 bases fitting TRBD1. Germline CDR1 and CDR2: SNHLY and FYNNEI. CDR3 size: 14 residues. This CDR3 reads CAGSEGQGIYGYTF. The DNA for the CDR3 is TGTGCCGGCAGTGAGGGACAGGGCATCTATGGCTACACCTTC. Together with reference TRBV2 and TRBJ1-2, the CDR3 gives the full variable domain: EPEVTQTPSHQVTQMGQEVILRCVPISNHLYFYWYRQILGQKVEFLVSFYNNEISEKSEIFDDQFSVERPDGSNFTLKIRSTKLEDSAMYFCAGSEGQGIYGYTFGSGTRLTVV.

The V gene is TRBV28, the J gene TRBJ2-5; TRBD2 matches 9 bases. CDR3 size: 16 residues. The germline V gene encodes CDR1 MDHEN and CDR2 SYDVKM. V trimming: 8 bases; J trimming: 5 bases; junction bases outside the gene matches: 15. The CDR3 nucleotides read TGTGCCAGCTGCCTAGCGGGACCCCCCGGGGTGGAGACCCAGTACTTC. Protein: CASCLAGPPGVETQYF.

This chain connects TRBV28 to TRBJ2-1; 11 positions match TRBD2. V lost 6 bases and J lost 9; bases outside the gene matches: 10. CDR1 MDHEN and CDR2 SYDVKM come from the germline V gene. The length of the CDR3 is 15 residues. CDR3 bases: TGTGCCAGCAGCACCACTAGCGGGAGCTTGGGTGAGCAGTTCTTC. It codes for CASSTTSGSLGEQFF.

The chain links TRBV5-1 to TRBJ2-5; 9 bases map to TRBD2. The CDR3 has 15 residues. Unmatched junction bases numbered 4, after V lost 0 bases and J lost 4 bases. The V gene's germline CDR1 is SGHRS and CDR2 YFSETQ. The CDR3 is CASSLGSGGTETQYF. The CDR3 nucleotides are TGCGCCAGCAGCTTGGGGAGCGGGGGGACAGAGACCCAGTACTTC.

This rearrangement joins TRBV2 to TRBJ1-1; D might be TRBD1 (6 bases). This CDR3 has 14 amino acids. Germline V CDR1 and CDR2: SNHLY, FYNNEI. With 3 bases removed from V and 6 bases from J, the gap between germline ends came to 14 bases. The CDR3 is CASSDRDISPEAFF. Written as DNA, the CDR3 is TGTGCCAGCAGTGACCGGGACATCTCCCCTGAAGCTTTCTTT.

Only a few counts were recorded for this clone. The V call is TRBV7-9, the J call TRBJ2-7; maybe TRBD1 (8 bases). The CDR3 consists of 16 residues. V lost 3 bases to trimming and J lost 2 bases, with 17 bases between them. The germline gives CDR1 SEHNR, CDR2 FQNEAQ (reference sequence). CDR3 residues: CASSFPSGTGTYEQYF. CDR3 DNA: TGTGCCAGCAGCTTCCCAAGCGGGACAGGTACCTACGAGCAGTACTTC.

The CDR3 nucleotides read TGTGCCAGCAGCCCCGGGGGCGGACAGGGAATCTATGGCTACACCTTC. It specifies CASSPGGGQGIYGYTF. This chain joins TRBV11-2 and TRBJ1-2; 8 bases are a match to TRBD1. The CDR3 has 16 residues. V gave up 5 bases and J gave up 4 bases; unmatched junction bases: 12. CDR1 is SGHAT and CDR2 is FQNNGV in the germline V gene.

The genes are TRBV6-5 and TRBJ2-3, with D perhaps matching TRBD2 (5 bases). The CDR3 runs 16 residues. The germline V gene has CDR1 MNHEY and CDR2 SVGAGI. V shed 2 bases and J shed 2 bases, with 14 bases lying between them. CDR3 loop: CASSYPRAGLTDTQYF. The CDR3 DNA is TGTGCCAGCAGTTACCCCCGCGCAGGACTCACAGATACGCAGTATTTT.

The chain uses TRBV7-8 and TRBJ2-5; D is uncertain. Per the germline V gene, CDR1 is SGHVS and CDR2 is FQNEAQ. The CDR3 has 14 residues. Trimming shortened V by 5 bases and J by 6 bases, and 16 bases separated the two germline ends. CDR3: CASSPLQVMKTQYF. The CDR3 DNA sequence: TGTGCCAGCAGCCCCCTCCAGGTCATGAAGACCCAGTACTTC.

The V and J genes are TRBV4-1 and TRBJ2-1, with 8 bases aligning to TRBD2. The CDR3 length is 16 residues. V shed 1 base, J shed 12 bases, and the junction held 14 bases outside the gene matches. CDR1 is MGHRA and CDR2 is YSYEKL in the germline V gene. The CDR3 DNA is TGCGCCAGCAGCCAAGTCGGGGGGGGGAGCGAATATGGGCAGTTCTTC. This translates into CASSQVGGGSEYGQFF.

V and J are TRBV5-6 and TRBJ2-7; D possibly corresponds to TRBD1 (6 bases). Deletions cut 0 bases from V and 5 bases from J, with 18 bases between. The length of the CDR3 is 16 residues. Germline CDR1 reads SGHDT; CDR2 reads YYEEEE. For the CDR3, the DNA is TGTGCCAGCAGCTTGGAAAGGCAGGGGAGATTCCACGAGCAGTACTTC. It is translated as CASSLERQGRFHEQYF. Drawing the rest from reference TRBV5-6 and TRBJ2-7, the complete variable domain is DAGVTQSPTHLIKTRGQQVTLRCSPKSGHDTVSWYQQALGQGPQFIFQYYEEEERQRGNFPDRFSGHQFPNYSSELNVNALLLGDSALYLCASSLERQGRFHEQYFGPGTRLTVT.

The V gene is TRBV4-3, the J gene TRBJ1-4; perhaps TRBD1 as D (6 bases). Deletions cut 5 bases from V and 4 bases from J, with 17 bases between. CDR1 LGHNA and CDR2 YSLEER come from the germline V gene. This CDR3 is 16 amino acids long. This CDR3 reads CASSVGGARLNEKLFF. The CDR3 DNA sequence: TGCGCCAGCAGCGTAGGGGGAGCGAGACTTAATGAAAAACTGTTTTTT.

The rearrangement links TRBV4-3 to TRBJ1-6; 7 bases match TRBD1. J gave up 6 bases and V 1 base, and 6 bases lay outside the gene matches. The CDR3 totals 16 residues. In germline, CDR1 is LGHNA, CDR2 YSLEER. The CDR3 reads CASSQAPGTVNSPLHF. The CDR3 nucleotides read TGCGCCAGCAGCCAAGCCCCGGGGACAGTTAATTCACCCCTCCACTTT.

This chain connects TRBV19 to TRBJ2-3; D gene ambiguous. Germline V gene data show CDR1 as LNHDA and CDR2 as SQIVND (reference sequence). Trimming took off 6 bases at V and 6 bases at J, with 7 bases between the two ends. The CDR3 runs 11 residues. Here the CDR3 reads CASSRQDTQYF. CDR3 coding DNA: TGTGCCAGTAGCCGCCAGGATACGCAGTATTTT.

This clone was recorded only once. The rearrangement links TRBV7-3 to TRBJ2-1; TRBD2 matches 14 bases. CDR3 size: 21 residues. After removal of 2 bases from V and 0 bases from J, the junction contained 12 bases not matched to a gene. Germline V gene lookup returns CDR1 SGHTA and CDR2 FQGTGA. The CDR3 loop reads CASSLDTLTSGRGDSYNEQFF. The CDR3 DNA reads TGTGCCAGCAGCTTAGATACCTTGACTAGCGGGAGGGGGGACTCCTACAATGAGCAGTTCTTC.